These 20 T cell receptor beta chains were sequenced from one sample in a study of T cell repertoires in cytomegalovirus infection. A single record per CDR3 protein comes from TCRdb applying MiXCR to the reads. Altogether hundreds of thousands of distinct CDR3 sequences are present, 35% to 45% being singletons, with the ten largest covering about 2.8%. Specimen: PBMCs. The origin of the receptors is a human donor in good health (CMV status not recorded). Some clones in this sample may be carry-over from other donors' samples.

This clonotype appeared a few times. The chain combines TRBV7-8 with TRBJ1-3; D is unclear. Germline CDR1 SGHVS, CDR2 FQNEAQ. The CDR3 is made up of 16 amino acids. The V gene lost 4 bases and the J gene lost 0 bases, with 13 bases spanning the gap. The CDR3 reads CASSYVDGYSGNTIYF. The CDR3 DNA follows: TGTGCCAGCAGCTACGTAGACGGCTACTCTGGAAACACCATATATTTT.

The chain is built from TRBV5-6 and TRBJ2-6, with 7 bases fitting TRBD1. CDR3 length: 14 residues. V was clipped by 1 base and J by 9 bases; unmatched bases: 4. Germline values: CDR1 SGHDT, CDR2 YYEEEE. This CDR3 reads CASSLYRGDNVLTF. DNA of the CDR3: TGTGCCAGCAGCTTGTACAGGGGTGACAACGTCCTGACTTTC.

As to this clonotype: Compared with germline, one end of the junction differs, possibly owing to a read error. The chain recombines TRBV20-1 with TRBJ2-1; a weak D match, TRBD2 (6 bases). The CDR3 has 12 amino acids. CDR1 is DFQATT and CDR2 is SNEGSKA in the germline V gene (reference sequence). The CDR3 region has the DNA TGCAGTGCTAGAGCGGACTACCATGAGCAGTTCTTC. Its protein is CSARADYHEQFF.

The chain has TRBV4-2 and TRBJ2-3, with D possibly TRBD2 on 6 matching bases. Germline CDR1 is LGHNA and CDR2 is YNFKEQ. This CDR3 comprises 16 residues. V was trimmed by 4 bases and J by 0 bases, leaving 14 bases between them. The CDR3 DNA is TGTGCCAGCAGCCGAGGCGGAGGGGTCAGCACAGATACGCAGTATTTT. This codes for CASSRGGGVSTDTQYF.

This clonotype has a handful of counts. The chain couples TRBV20-1 to TRBJ1-3; 9 bases map to TRBD1. Germline V CDR1 and CDR2: DFQATT, SNEGSKA (reference sequence). J lost 2 bases, V lost 5 bases, and 1 base had no gene match. This CDR3 spans 13 amino acids. Here the CDR3 DNA reads TGCAGTGCTGGGGACAGGGCTGGAAACACCATATATTTT. It yields the protein CSAGDRAGNTIYF.

A word on this clonotype: Since the CDR3 does not end with the conserved phenylalanine or tryptophan, this likely comes from a read error. This chain links TRBV7-2 with TRBJ2-7; 15 bases agree with TRBD2. The ends lost 5 bases at V and 8 bases at J; junction bases unmatched: 7. The CDR3 runs 15 residues. Germline-derived CDR1 and CDR2 are SGHTA and FQGNSA. CDR3 sequence reads: CASSKGTSGRSQQYL. The CDR3, as DNA: TGTGCCAGCAGCAAGGGGACTAGCGGGAGGAGCCAGCAGTACCTC.

The chain links TRBV27 to TRBJ1-3, with D hard to call. The CDR3 contains 13 residues. Per the germline V gene, CDR1 is MNHEY and CDR2 is SMNVEV (reference sequence). The germline V and J ends were trimmed by 1 base and 4 bases, with 5 bases remaining between them. Written as DNA, the CDR3 is TGTGCCAGCAGTTTATTAAACGGAAACACCATATATTTT. Translating it yields CASSLLNGNTIYF.

Concerning this clonotype: Relative to the germline gene, one junction end is altered; a read error may explain this. The chain has TRBV7-9 and TRBJ2-7, with D maybe TRBD2 (5 bases). Germline CDR1 is SEHNR and CDR2 is FQNEAQ (reference sequence). There are 16 residues in the CDR3. DNA of the CDR3: TGTGCCAGCAGCCCGGTCAGCGGAGAACACTCCTACGAGCAGTCATTC. As protein: CASSPVSGEHSYEQSF.

In this sample, this clonotype turned up a few times. The V call is TRBV14, the J call TRBJ2-1; no firm D call. The CDR3 runs to 14 residues. Germline V gene sequence: CDR1 SGHDN, CDR2 FVKESK. Trimming shortened V by 4 bases and J by 4 bases, and 11 bases separated the two germline ends. The CDR3 here is CASSPPGLYNEQFF. In DNA, the CDR3 is TGTGCCAGCAGCCCTCCGGGCCTTTACAATGAGCAGTTCTTC.

This chain uses TRBV12-3 or TRBV12-4 with TRBJ2-3, with a tentative D call TRBD2 (6 bases). The CDR3 sequence is 14 residues long. V lost 6 bases to trimming and J lost 1 base, with 11 bases between them. The CDR3 here is CASRAGLRTDTQYF. DNA for the CDR3: TGTGCCAGCAGGGCGGGGTTACGCACAGATACGCAGTATTTT.

This clonotype came up a few times. The V and J genes are TRBV27 and TRBJ2-7, with D possibly being TRBD2 (6 bases). V was trimmed by 1 base and J by 4 bases, leaving 11 bases between them. The CDR3 is 14 residues long. The germline gives CDR1 MNHEY, CDR2 SMNVEV (reference sequence). The CDR3 coding sequence is TGTGCCAGCAGTTTATTCGGGAGACTTTACGAGCAGTACTTC. Translating gives CASSLFGRLYEQYF.

This clonotype was recorded many times. This chain connects TRBV10-3 to TRBJ2-3, with D possibly matching TRBD1 (6 bases). Trimming took off 6 bases at V and 5 bases at J, with 18 bases between the two ends. Germline assignment: CDR1 ENHRY and CDR2 SYGVKD. CDR3 length: 15 amino acids. The CDR3 is CAISSGQGNQDTQYF. For the CDR3, the DNA is TGTGCCATCAGCTCGGGACAAGGCAATCAAGATACGCAGTATTTT.

V is TRBV28 and J is TRBJ2-3, with 8 bases identical to TRBD1. J gave up 5 bases and V 7 bases, and 8 bases lay outside the gene matches. The CDR3 is made up of 14 amino acids. Germline V gene lookup returns CDR1 MDHEN and CDR2 SYDVKM. The CDR3 sequence: CASTRQGALDTQYF. The CDR3 nucleotides read TGTGCCAGCACTCGGCAGGGGGCTTTAGATACGCAGTATTTT.

This clonotype has a count of ten or more. In DNA form, the CDR3 reads TGTGCCAGCAGCTTATCTCGGGAGAATGAAAAACTGTTTTTT. Protein product: CASSLSRENEKLFF. The rearrangement links TRBV7-2 to TRBJ1-4, with no clear D. Looked up from germline, CDR1 is SGHTA and CDR2 is FQGNSA. The CDR3 spans 14 residues. Trimming took 2 bases from V and 5 from J, leaving 9 bases between them.

This clonotype is a singleton in its sample. The V and J genes are TRBV28 and TRBJ2-1; D ambiguous. V was clipped by 8 bases and J by 7 bases, with 21 bases between them. The CDR3 has 15 residues. Germline V gene sequence: CDR1 MDHEN, CDR2 SYDVKM. CDR3 sequence: CASYESGPSMNEQFF. DNA for the CDR3: TGTGCCAGCTATGAGTCGGGTCCTAGTATGAATGAGCAGTTCTTC.

This clonotype came up a few times. The chain joins TRBV7-9 to TRBJ1-1; D call uncertain. The CDR3 contains 14 residues. Trimming cost V 4 bases and J 4 bases, with 13 bases left between them. Germline V gene data show CDR1 as SEHNR and CDR2 as FQNEAQ (reference sequence). The CDR3 DNA sequence: TGTGCCAGCAGCTCAAGGACCGTAGCCACTGAAGCTTTCTTT. This encodes CASSSRTVATEAFF.

This clonotype was seen just once. The chain couples TRBV27 to TRBJ2-7, with TRBD1 matching over 8 bases. Looked up from germline, CDR1 is MNHEY and CDR2 is SMNVEV (reference sequence). J lost 1 base, V lost 9 bases, and 11 bases had no gene match. The CDR3 loop spans 15 amino acids. CDR3 sequence reads: CASSEVGTGSYEQYF. CDR3 nucleotide sequence: TGTGCCAGTAGTGAGGTCGGGACAGGTTCCTACGAGCAGTACTTC.

This clonotype was detected a few times. This chain connects TRBV20-1 to TRBJ2-7; 7 bases map to TRBD1. The ends lost 2 bases at V and 1 base at J; junction bases unmatched: 11. The germline V gene encodes CDR1 DFQATT and CDR2 SNEGSKA (reference sequence). This CDR3 region has 16 residues. The CDR3 reads CSARPKQGLRSYEQYF. The CDR3 DNA sequence: TGCAGTGCTAGACCTAAACAGGGGCTCAGGTCCTACGAGCAGTACTTC.

Worth noting for this clonotype: Being one base from a much bigger clone, this may be a read error. The J gene is TRBJ1-1, the V gene TRBV6-6; 8 positions agree with TRBD1. Germline CDR1 and CDR2: MNHNY and SVGAGI (reference sequence). This CDR3 is built from 19 residues. The junction had 17 bases not matched to a gene; V was cut back by 5 bases and J by 0 bases. The CDR3 nucleotides read TGTGCCAGCAGTGCTCAACCGGGACAGGTGTTAGGTATGAACACTGAAGCTTTCTTT. Its protein product is CASSAQPGQVLGMNTEAFF.

V is TRBV12-3 or TRBV12-4 and J is TRBJ2-1, with TRBD1 matching over 7 bases. The V gene end was trimmed by 6 bases and the J gene end by 5 bases; junction bases not matched to a gene: 13. The CDR3 extends over 16 amino acids. The CDR3 sequence is CASSLRLGQPNNEQFF. CDR3 DNA sequence: TGTGCCAGCAGCTTGCGACTGGGACAGCCAAACAATGAGCAGTTCTTC.